These T cell receptor beta chains were read from a single sample in a study of blood T cell repertoires in COVID-19. Here immunoSEQ multiplex PCR was the method, and the copy in TCRdb shows in-frame clones only, minus some. The repertoire holds 20,000 to 25,000 clones, with 83% as singletons. Material: peripheral blood. These receptors all stem from a man between 65 and 79 years old with acute or convalescent COVID-19. Each CDR3 is given with its conserved first and last residue. D genes are given only for firm matches. Size tells how often a clone was seen (once, few, many) or the class of an expanded clone, and some rows leave it out.

V	D	length	size	J	DNA	CDR3
TRBV19	TRBD1	16	-	TRBJ1-6	TGTGCCAGTAGTCGCCACCGGGACAGCTATAATTCACCCCTCCACTTT	CASSRHRDSYNSPLHF
TRBV27	-	13	-	TRBJ1-1	TGTGCCAGCAGTTTATCCAGGGCCACTGAAGCTTTCTTT	CASSLSRATEAFF
TRBV27	TRBD2	15	-	TRBJ2-3	TGTGCCAGCAGGCCCGCTAGCGGGAGAACAGATACGCAGTATTTT	CASRPASGRTDTQYF
TRBV18	-	16	-	TRBJ1-6	TGTGCCAGCTCACCACGGCATCCAGGCGCCAATTCACCCCTCCACTTT	CASSPRHPGANSPLHF
TRBV15	TRBD2	17	-	TRBJ2-3	TGTGCCATCCCTATGAATCCACTAGCGACTTCACCAGATACGCAGTATTTT	CAIPMNPLATSPDTQYF
TRBV7-3	TRBD2	15	-	TRBJ2-3	TGTGCCATCATCTTGGGACTAGCGGGGCCAGATACGCAGTATTTT	CAIILGLAGPDTQYF
TRBV5-1	-	14	-	TRBJ2-5	TGCGCCAGCAGCTTGGGTCGAGTCCAAGAGACCCAGTACTTC	CASSLGRVQETQYF
TRBV30	TRBD2	13	-	TRBJ2-7	TGTGCCTATACTAGCGGGAAGTCCCACGAGCAGTACTTC	CAYTSGKSHEQYF
TRBV6-6	-	15	-	TRBJ1-2	TGTGCCAGCACCGAAGGCGGAATATTTAACTATGGCTACACCTTC	CASTEGGIFNYGYTF
TRBV3-1/TRBV3-2	TRBD1	15	-	TRBJ1-6	TGTGCCAGCAGACCCCCGGGACAGAATAATTCACCCCTCCACTTT	CASRPPGQNNSPLHF
TRBV7-2	-	13	-	TRBJ1-1	TGTGCCAGCAGCTCGTCAGGTAGGCCTGAAGCTTTCTTT	CASSSSGRPEAFF
TRBV30	-	12	-	TRBJ2-1	TGTGCCTGGAGTTGGGGGCGGACTGAGCAGTTCTTC	CAWSWGRTEQFF
TRBV27	TRBD2	17	-	TRBJ2-1	TGTGCCAGCAGTCCTTGGAGGGGGACTAGCGCCGGTGATGAGCAGTTCTTC	CASSPWRGTSAGDEQFF
TRBV14	-	15	-	TRBJ2-7	TGTGCCAGCAGCCAAGGAGGACACAGCTCCTACGAGCAGTACTTC	CASSQGGHSSYEQYF
TRBV7-8	-	13	few	TRBJ1-3	TGTGCCAGCAGCGTTATTTCTGGAAACACCATATATTTT	CASSVISGNTIYF
TRBV5-4	-	13	-	TRBJ1-1	TGTGCCAGCAGCTTGTTAGGGGGCACTGAAGCTTTCTTT	CASSLLGGTEAFF
TRBV5-1	TRBD2	17	-	TRBJ2-1	TGCGCCAGCAGCTTGGGAGAGGCGGGGGGCGGTGCGAATGAGCAGTTCTTC	CASSLGEAGGGANEQFF
TRBV6-2/TRBV6-3	TRBD1	16	-	TRBJ1-4	TGTGCCAGCAGCCCGGGACAGGGGTACTTGAGTGAAAAACTGTTTTTT	CASSPGQGYLSEKLFF
TRBV28	TRBD1	15	-	TRBJ1-4	TGTGCCAGCAGTCTAGCCGGACAGGGGGGGGAAAAACTGTTTTTT	CASSLAGQGGEKLFF
TRBV5-5	-	14	-	TRBJ2-2	TGTGCCAGCAGCTTGGGGTCGGACACCGGGGAGCTGTTTTTT	CASSLGSDTGELFF
TRBV18	TRBD1	14	-	TRBJ2-5	TGTGCCAGCTCACGACAGGGGGCTCAAGAGACCCAGTACTTC	CASSRQGAQETQYF
TRBV5-1	-	15	-	TRBJ2-7	TGCGCCAGCAGCTTGGACTCGGCCCAGGGCAGAGAGCAGTACTTC	CASSLDSAQGREQYF
TRBV28	-	17	-	TRBJ1-6	TGTGCCAGCAGTTTAGGACTATCGTCCGGGTATAATTCACCCCTCCACTTT	CASSLGLSSGYNSPLHF
TRBV6-2/TRBV6-3	-	15	-	TRBJ2-1	TGTGCCAGCAGTTACGCCCAAAACAGAAACAATGAGCAGTTCTTC	CASSYAQNRNNEQFF
TRBV9	TRBD1	15	-	TRBJ2-1	TGTGCCAGCAGCGTACTGGGACAGGGAAACAATGAGCAGTTCTTC	CASSVLGQGNNEQFF
TRBV6-5	-	15	-	TRBJ2-3	TGTGCCAGCAGTACAAGCAGGGGCGCAGGAGATACGCAGTATTTT	CASSTSRGAGDTQYF
TRBV14	-	14	-	TRBJ2-1	TGTGCCAGCAGCCAAGAAATGGTGCGGAATGAGCAGTTCTTC	CASSQEMVRNEQFF
TRBV10-3	-	14	-	TRBJ2-5	TGTGCCATCAGTGAGTCGGGTAGCGTGGAGACCCAGTACTTC	CAISESGSVETQYF
TRBV3-1/TRBV3-2	-	15	-	TRBJ1-2	TGTGCCAGCAGCCAACGACAGATAGCTAACTATGGCTACACCTTC	CASSQRQIANYGYTF
TRBV7-3	TRBD2	16	-	TRBJ2-1	TGTGCCAGCAGCCCCGCTAGCGGGAGATTCCGGAATGAGCAGTTCTTC	CASSPASGRFRNEQFF
TRBV7-2	TRBD2	15	once	TRBJ2-7	TGTGCCAGCAGCCCACGGGCTGGGGGGGCCTACGAGCAGTACTTC	CASSPRAGGAYEQYF
TRBV21-1	-	19	-	TRBJ2-2	TGTGCCAGCACCCGGCCCTCCACAGGGCCCATGGCGAACACCGGGGAGCTGTTTTTT	CASTRPSTGPMANTGELFF
TRBV20-1	TRBD2	14	-	TRBJ2-1	TGCAGTGCTAGTCACTCTAGCGGGGAAGACGAGCAGTTCTTC	CSASHSSGEDEQFF
TRBV7-9	TRBD1	16	-	TRBJ2-7	TGTGCCAGCAGCTTAGCCTCGGACAGGGGGGCCTACGAGCAGTACTTC	CASSLASDRGAYEQYF
TRBV9	-	13	-	TRBJ2-5	TGTGCCAGCAGCACCCGGGTCCTAGAGACCCAGTACTTC	CASSTRVLETQYF
TRBV6-2/TRBV6-3	-	16	-	TRBJ2-1	TGTGCCAGCAGCTCCGAGGGCGGGGGCCTCGCCAATGAGCAGTTCTTC	CASSSEGGGLANEQFF
TRBV20-1	-	10	once	TRBJ2-5	TGCAGTGCTAGCGGAGAGACCCAGTACTTC	CSASGETQYF
TRBV7-2	TRBD1	16	-	TRBJ1-4	TGTGCCAGCAGCCCAGACAGGGGCCCAACTAATGAAAAACTGTTTTTT	CASSPDRGPTNEKLFF
TRBV28	-	14	-	TRBJ1-6	TGTGCCAGCAGTTTGGCTCACCGTAATTCACCCCTCCACTTT	CASSLAHRNSPLHF
TRBV3-1/TRBV3-2	-	11	-	TRBJ1-1	TGTGCCAGCAGCCACAAAAATGAAGCTTTCTTT	CASSHKNEAFF
TRBV7-2	TRBD1	15	-	TRBJ1-4	TGTGCCAGCAGCTTAGTCAGGGACAGCTATGAAAAACTGTTTTTT	CASSLVRDSYEKLFF
TRBV7-2	TRBD1	15	-	TRBJ1-6	TGTGCCAGCAGCTTAGTCGACAGGGGGGAATCACCCCTCCACTTT	CASSLVDRGESPLHF
TRBV6-5	-	14	-	TRBJ1-5	TGTGCCAGCAGACAGGGTACGACCTGGCAGCCCCAGCATTTT	CASRQGTTWQPQHF
TRBV28	TRBD2	15	-	TRBJ2-7	TGTGCCAGCAACCTTCCGGGACTAGCGGGGCGGGAGCAGTACTTC	CASNLPGLAGREQYF
TRBV7-8	-	13	-	TRBJ1-2	TGTGCCAGCAGCCAACGCAGGGCCGATGGCTACACCTTC	CASSQRRADGYTF
TRBV5-4	-	13	-	TRBJ1-1	TGTGCCAGCAGCGTGGCAGGGAACACTGAAGCTTTCTTT	CASSVAGNTEAFF
TRBV11-2	-	12	-	TRBJ2-1	TGTGCCAGCAGCAACCCTAACAATGAGCAGTTCTTC	CASSNPNNEQFF
TRBV19	-	14	-	TRBJ1-1	TGTGCCAGTAGTATAGGCCTCCGGGAGACTGAAGCTTTCTTT	CASSIGLRETEAFF
TRBV5-8	-	14	-	TRBJ1-5	TGTGCCAGCAGCTTAGGAGTTAGCAATCAGCCCCAGCATTTT	CASSLGVSNQPQHF
TRBV7-8	-	16	-	TRBJ1-1	TGTGCCAGCAGCTTAGGTACAGGTCTAATGAACACTGAAGCTTTCTTT	CASSLGTGLMNTEAFF
TRBV6-1	-	13	-	TRBJ1-1	TGTGCCAGCAGTGAAGCCCGGGGGACTGAAGCTTTCTTT	CASSEARGTEAFF
TRBV28	-	15	-	TRBJ1-4	TGTGCCAGCAGTTTAGTAGGGGGGGCTCGTGAAAAACTGTTTTTT	CASSLVGGAREKLFF
TRBV15	-	15	-	TRBJ1-5	TGTGCCACCAGCACAGATACAGGGAACAATCAGCCCCAGCATTTT	CATSTDTGNNQPQHF
TRBV6-5	-	13	-	TRBJ1-3	TGTGCCAGTTCAGGGAACTCTGGAAACACCATATATTTT	CASSGNSGNTIYF
TRBV5-6	TRBD1	15	-	TRBJ1-5	TGTGCCAGCAGCTCATCCGGGACAGGGTTTCAGCCCCAGCATTTT	CASSSSGTGFQPQHF